This TCR beta chain was documented in a study of T cells in Graves' hyperthyroidism and ophthalmopathy. On the study more broadly: Once the initial diagnosis was made, peripheral blood was obtained before any treatment. Study results and limitations: Ophthalmopathy cases were set apart from stable hyperthyroidism by a 13 V-J model. The model anticipated ophthalmopathy a median approximately 6.7 months pre-onset.

Germline loops: CDR1 SEHNR, CDR2 FQNEAQ (reference sequence). The CDR3 length is 15 residues. V lost 5 bases to trimming and J lost 7 bases; unmatched junction nucleotides: 5. Concerning this clonotype: Its antigen is unidentified.

Source material for PBMCs was less than 12 ml fresh peripheral blood. Amplified TCR beta CDR3 regions came from RNA transcripts. When the TCR CDR3 underwent first-round RT-PCR, the HTBI primer set was used. TCRdb used MiXCR to reprocess the multiplex PCR reads, holding one entry per CDR3 protein. The sample carries over 45,000 distinct CDR3 sequences, roughly half recorded once. This clonotype was obtained from a woman aged 50 to 65 with Graves' ophthalmopathy. The V gene is TRBV7-9, the J gene TRBJ2-1, with 13 nucleotides matching TRBD2. The sample comprised blood. CDR3 sequence (DNA): TGTGCCAGCAGCCCTGGACTAGCGGGAGTGAATGAGCAGTTCTTC. Translated: CASSPGLAGVNEQFF.